This T cell receptor beta chain was observed in a study of blood T cell repertoires in COVID-19. Across the whole study: The United States, Italy and Spain were the sources of the acute and convalescent COVID-19 samples.

TCRdb's copy holds only in-frame clones and misses some; the assay was immunoSEQ multiplex PCR. Seen here are approximately 230,000 clones, roughly 87% observed once, and the top ten hold 3%. V was pared by 4 bases and J by 3 bases, with 22 bases of the junction left unmatched. In germline, CDR1 is SGHKS, CDR2 YYEKEE (reference sequence). The CDR3 length is 20 residues. The specimen was peripheral blood. The V and J genes are TRBV5-5 and TRBJ1-3, with TRBD1 identical over 7 bases. This clonotype was obtained from a man between 18 and 29 years old with active or convalescent COVID-19. CDR3 loop: CASSARGSWSTGRIGNTIYF. The DNA for the CDR3 is TGTGCCAGCAGCGCAAGGGGGTCGTGGTCGACAGGGCGTATTGGAAACACCATATATTTT.